Many counts were recorded for the clone carrying this T cell receptor (beta chain). Its antigen is unidentified. These data are taken from a study of human T cells and chemical hapten exposure. Study summary: Patch tests put 0.01% DPC on the upper back, and the results were checked at 6 days.

Findings of the study overall: After DPC sensitization, TCRs above 1 in 1000 frequency showed no change.

Described time point: patch test 1, 2 weeks after DPC sensitization. Treatment in this sample: therapeutic diphenylcyclopropenone sensitization with weekly scalp DPC. From whole blood left unfractionated, total RNA was extracted. The CDR3 consists of 12 residues. The germline V gene encodes CDR1 SGHNT and CDR2 YYREEE (reference sequence). Trimming shortened V by 2 bases and J by 5 bases, and 8 bases separated the two germline ends. Individual cDNA molecules (in the library) carried attached unique molecular identifiers. In TCRdb, the RACE reads were re-called with MiXCR into one record per CDR3 protein. The sample includes around 110,000 distinct CDR3 sequences, 12% of them seen just once.

This receptor was taken from a woman in her forties or fifties with alopecia areata. Some clones in this sample may be carry-over from other donors' samples. This specimen was whole blood, taken in connection with sensitization to the hapten diphenylcyclopropenone (DPC). V usage is TRBV5-4 and J usage is TRBJ2-7, with D unclear. CDR3 in DNA: TGTGCCAGCAGCTTAGGATACGACGAGCAGTACTTC. This gives the protein CASSLGYDEQYF.